This entry features one T cell receptor (beta chain) sequence. This clonotype showed up many times. No cognate antigen has been identified for it. Within one base of it there is no much larger clone, and no base qualities were kept. Every donor in the study was a healthy Caucasian. The twin cohort comprised three pairs of female monozygotic twins, all aged about 18 to 29 years. Peripheral blood mononuclear cells were used as the source from which RNA for TCR libraries was isolated. These data come from a study of identical twins (dated by TCRdb to 2016 to 2018). At the level of the whole study: The study deep-sequenced TCR alpha and beta repertoires from monozygotic twins, unrelated adults of various ages and cord blood to test whether fetal clonotypes persist. To rule out contamination, the twin experiments were replicated at different times with different library preparation protocols.

Summary of the overall study and its limitations: Because the same donors could not be followed over many years, conclusions were based on cross-sectional statistical analysis. Abundant cord blood beta clonotypes had fewer insertions, young adult naive repertoires showed a similar but weaker trend, and memory repertoires showed no such trend. In monozygotic twins, out-of-frame TCR alpha sharing was systematically underestimated by recombination models, although the models agreed with sharing between unrelated individuals. Zero-insertion analyses could be partly confounded by invariant T cells such as MAIT and iNKT, though diverse VJ usage argued against such confounding for most clonotypes. The excess sharing between twins in beta out-of-frame sequences was weaker because fewer shared sequences reduced the signal-to-noise ratio. Compared with coincidental sharing between unrelated individuals, out-of-frame TCR alpha sequences shared between twins had an excess of sequences with low generation probability.

Library construction relied on 5' RACE. The sample was run on an Illumina HiSeq 2000. Template switching introduced a universal primer binding site; the final cDNA contained a unique molecular identifier, enabling accurate counting of TCR cDNA molecules. Specific primers in the conserved constant-segment region were used to synthesize first-strand cDNA for the TCR alpha and beta chains. To control for contamination, each cDNA library was double barcoded with a SMART-Mk sample barcode plus Illumina barcodes. TruSeq adapter sequences and Illumina sample barcodes were added in two successive PCR steps. TCR alpha and beta cDNA libraries were sequenced on the Illumina HiSeq platform with custom primers. On the authors' methods: Unique molecular identifiers were extracted from raw reads with MiGEC, and CDR3 positions were determined with MiXCR. Recombination models were inferred per individual with the repgenHMM and IGoR tools using an EM algorithm. The analysis of shared clonotypes was done with the tcR package in R, with sharing normalized by the product of cloneset sizes. To study raw recombination free of thymic and clonal selection effects, out-of-frame nonproductive sequences were analyzed. The public sequencing data were trimmed at Q25 with fastp and processed into clonotypes with MiXCR by TCRdb, which kept only in-frame beta chains. Each CDR3 protein gets just one entry, which takes the most common genes and DNA from the rows behind it. These V and J calls rely on TCRdb rather than the paper's analysis. The sample includes hundreds of thousands of distinct CDR3 sequences, with 8.5% to 9% observed a single time. The top ten hold 0.85% to 1% of the sample.

The sample was also reused in another study, on yellow fever vaccine responses in identical twins. The second paper further reports: According to the authors, the vaccine-induced T cell response in identical twins seemed to be partly convergent and partly specific to each individual. The study precisely tracked vaccine-responding T cell clones in identical twins.

The sequence derives from a woman aged 18-29 years in good health. The sample taken for sequencing was PBMCs.

The bases are TGTGCCAGCAGCCAAACCACACGGGGGGGCTGGAGTGAGCAGTTCTTC. This encodes CASSQTTRGGWSEQFF. The chain couples TRBV3-1 to TRBJ2-1; 8 junctional bases match TRBD2. The germline V gene (reference sequence) supplies CDR1 LGHDT and CDR2 YNNKEL. Clipping removes 2 bases from V and 9 bases from J, with 12 as the unmatched junction base count. The CDR3 measures 16 amino acids from cysteine to phenylalanine. Only the CDR3 DNA stays, 48 bases, in frame from base 1.